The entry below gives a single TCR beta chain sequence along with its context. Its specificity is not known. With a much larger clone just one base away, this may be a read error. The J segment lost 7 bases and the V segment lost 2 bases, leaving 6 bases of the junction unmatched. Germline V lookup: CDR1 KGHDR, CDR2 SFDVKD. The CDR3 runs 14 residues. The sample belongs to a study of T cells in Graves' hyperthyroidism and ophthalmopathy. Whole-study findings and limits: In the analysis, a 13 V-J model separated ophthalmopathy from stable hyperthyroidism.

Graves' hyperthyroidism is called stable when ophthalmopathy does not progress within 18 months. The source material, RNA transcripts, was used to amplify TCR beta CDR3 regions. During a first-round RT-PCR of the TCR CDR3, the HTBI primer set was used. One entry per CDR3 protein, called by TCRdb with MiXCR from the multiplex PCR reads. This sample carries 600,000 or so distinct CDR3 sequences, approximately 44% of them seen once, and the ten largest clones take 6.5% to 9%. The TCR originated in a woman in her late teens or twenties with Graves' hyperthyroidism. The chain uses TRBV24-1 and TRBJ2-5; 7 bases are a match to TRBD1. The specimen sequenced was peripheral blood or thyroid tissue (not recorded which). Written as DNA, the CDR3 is TGTGCCACCAGTGATTCGACAGGGTCCGGGACCCAGTACTTC. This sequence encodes CATSDSTGSGTQYF.